Each of the 19 T cell receptor beta chains below was sequenced from the same sample in a study of T cell responses to AZD1222 COVID-19 vaccine. Measured with immunoSEQ multiplex PCR; TCRdb has only the in-frame clones, and not every one. The sample includes over 130,000 clones, 88% of them seen just once. The sequencing here drew on peripheral blood, taken 28 days after the second AZD1222 dose. These receptors all stem from an adult who received the AZD1222 COVID-19 vaccine.

The J gene is TRBJ1-2, the V gene TRBV2, with D possibly TRBD1 on 5 matching bases. The germline CDR1 and CDR2 sequences are SNHLY and FYNNEI. Trimming pared 4 bases from V and 7 bases from J, leaving 19 bases between. This CDR3 is 15 amino acids long. The CDR3 is CASSARDYISRGYTF. In DNA form, the CDR3 reads TGTGCCAGCAGTGCCCGGGACTACATCTCCCGTGGCTACACCTTC.

This clone was detected ten times or more. The V and J genes are TRBV4-2 and TRBJ1-5; D is unresolved. Germline assignment: CDR1 LGHNA and CDR2 YNFKEQ. The CDR3 runs to 13 residues. Trimming stripped 0 bases from V and 8 bases from J, with 8 bases between. CDR3 amino acids: CASSQDLWEPQHF. The CDR3 region has the DNA TGTGCCAGCAGCCAAGATTTATGGGAGCCCCAGCATTTT.

The gene calls are TRBV6-5 and TRBJ1-2; 9 positions match TRBD1. The CDR3 sequence is 14 residues long. V was clipped by 4 bases and J by 2 bases; unmatched bases: 2. Germline CDR1 reads MNHEY; CDR2 reads SVGAGI. CDR3 amino acids: CASSSGQGNYGYTF. In nucleotides, the CDR3 is TGTGCCAGCAGTTCGGGACAGGGCAACTATGGCTACACCTTC.

This clone appeared once. V gene TRBV6-1 combines with J gene TRBJ2-2; TRBD2 aligns across 7 bases. This CDR3 comprises 18 residues. The junction had 13 bases not matched to a gene; V was cut back by 4 bases and J by 2 bases. Per the germline V gene, CDR1 is MNHNS and CDR2 is SASEGT. The CDR3 reads CASSAPGGLGINTGELFF. CDR3 nucleotide sequence: TGTGCCAGCAGTGCCCCGGGGGGACTCGGGATTAACACCGGGGAGCTGTTTTTT.

The chain has TRBV27 and TRBJ1-4; the D is unclear. The germline V gene encodes CDR1 MNHEY and CDR2 SMNVEV (reference sequence). Between the trimmed V and J ends, which lost 9 bases and 3 bases, there was a span of 11 bases. This CDR3 is built from 13 residues. The CDR3 region is CASAFRANEKLFF. CDR3 coding DNA: TGTGCCAGTGCTTTCCGGGCTAATGAAAAACTGTTTTTT.

The CDR3 here is CASSQSDQQPYGYTF. For the CDR3, the DNA is TGCGCCAGCAGTCAATCAGATCAACAGCCCTATGGCTACACCTTC. The rearrangement links TRBV23-1 to TRBJ1-2; unclear D gene. TRBV23-1 is an open reading frame whose function is uncertain. The V gene lost 0 bases and the J gene lost 4 bases, with 12 bases spanning the gap. The CDR3 is 15 residues long.

The chain recombines TRBV27 with TRBJ1-5; maybe TRBD1 (6 bases). Looked up from germline, CDR1 is MNHEY and CDR2 is SMNVEV (reference sequence). V was trimmed by 3 bases and J by 5 bases, leaving 11 bases between them. CDR3 length equals 14 residues. CDR3 amino acids: CASSFEGEDQPQHF. CDR3 sequence (DNA): TGTGCCAGCAGTTTCGAGGGGGAGGATCAGCCCCAGCATTTT.

In its sample, this clone was seen a few times. The chain carries TRBV18 and TRBJ2-2; D remains unclear. CDR3 length: 14 amino acids. V lost 3 bases to trimming and J lost 3 bases, with 8 bases between them. Per the germline V gene, CDR1 is KGHSH and CDR2 is LQKENI. In nucleotides, the CDR3 is TGTGCCAGCTCACCTTCTAGAGACACCGGGGAGCTGTTTTTT. It encodes CASSPSRDTGELFF.

The J gene is TRBJ1-4, the V gene TRBV28; 7 bases agree with TRBD1. This CDR3 is built from 14 residues. Germline CDR1 is MDHEN and CDR2 is SYDVKM. V shed 4 bases and J 7 bases; nucleotides not matched to a gene: 6. In DNA form, the CDR3 reads TGTGCCAGCAGTTCACAGGGGAAGGGTGAAAAACTGTTTTTT. Residues: CASSSQGKGEKLFF.

The chain recombines TRBV4-1 with TRBJ1-2; the D gene is possibly TRBD1 (5 bases). The length of the CDR3 is 16 residues. CDR1 and CDR2 (germline): MGHRA, YSYEKL. V dropped 3 bases and J dropped 4 bases, with 18 bases sitting between them. CDR3 in amino acids: CASSHPPDRGGYGYTF. DNA for the CDR3: TGCGCCAGCAGCCACCCCCCCGATCGGGGGGGCTATGGCTACACCTTC.

The rearrangement joins TRBV28 to TRBJ1-6; D may be TRBD1 (6 bases). Germline values: CDR1 MDHEN, CDR2 SYDVKM. V was trimmed by 6 bases and J by 6 bases, leaving 21 bases between them. CDR3 length: 17 amino acids. The DNA for the CDR3 is TGTGCCAGCAGACGCGGGGGCTCCGTAGATGGTAATTCACCCCTCCACTTT. Its translation: CASRRGGSVDGNSPLHF.

The V gene is TRBV25-1, the J gene TRBJ2-3; 9 bases align to TRBD1. Germline V gene data show CDR1 as MGHDK and CDR2 as SYGVNS. The CDR3 is 16 residues long. V lost 0 bases, J lost 4 bases, and 5 bases stayed unmatched. CDR3 region: CASSEYGTGWADTQYF. CDR3 sequence (DNA): TGTGCCAGCAGTGAATATGGGACAGGGTGGGCAGATACGCAGTATTTT.

The CDR3 protein is CASRPGVTNYGYTF. The CDR3 DNA sequence: TGTGCCAGCAGACCAGGGGTCACTAACTATGGCTACACCTTC. This chain uses TRBV27 with TRBJ1-2, with a possible D match to TRBD1 (6 bases). V dropped 6 bases and J dropped 0 bases, with 11 bases sitting between them. The germline gives CDR1 MNHEY, CDR2 SMNVEV (reference sequence). This CDR3 spans 14 amino acids.

The chain has TRBV19 and TRBJ1-1; 8 bases are a match to TRBD1. J gave up 2 bases and V 10 bases, and 9 bases lay outside the gene matches. The CDR3 loop spans 14 amino acids. Germline V gives CDR1 LNHDA, CDR2 SQIVND (reference sequence). Here the CDR3 DNA reads TGTGCCACCAAGGACAGGGCCGTTAACACTGAAGCTTTCTTT. It encodes CATKDRAVNTEAFF.

This chain links TRBV2 with TRBJ2-1, with unresolved D. The CDR3 runs to 15 residues. V gave up 0 bases and J gave up 6 bases, with 12 bases separating them. The germline gives CDR1 SNHLY, CDR2 FYNNEI. Written as DNA, the CDR3 is TGTGCCAGCAGTGAAGCTAACCCACAAGCCAATGAGCAGTTCTTC. Translating gives CASSEANPQANEQFF.

The chain employs TRBV18 and TRBJ2-5; 7 bases map to TRBD1. Trimming at V came to 6 bases and at J to 3 bases, leaving 4 bases not matched to a gene. The CDR3 sequence is 13 residues long. Germline-derived CDR1 and CDR2 are KGHSH and LQKENI. This CDR3 is CASSSGTEETQYF. The CDR3 nucleotides read TGTGCCAGCTCGTCTGGGACAGAAGAGACCCAGTACTTC. Full variable domain (rest looked up from reference TRBV18 and TRBJ2-5): NAGVMQNPRHLVRRRGQEARLRCSPMKGHSHVYWYRQLPEEGLKFMVYLQKENIIDESGMPKERFSAEFPKEGPSILRIQQVVRGDSAAYFCASSSGTEETQYFGPGTRLLVL.

The chain carries TRBV27 and TRBJ2-1; 9 nucleotides agree with TRBD2. The V and J ends lost 7 bases and 2 bases, in that order; junction bases with no gene match: 6. Germline V gene data show CDR1 as MNHEY and CDR2 as SMNVEV (reference sequence). The CDR3 sequence is 15 residues long. Here the CDR3 DNA reads TGTGCCAGCAAATCCTTAGCGGGGGCCTACAATGAGCAGTTCTTC. Amino acid sequence: CASKSLAGAYNEQFF.

This clone was seen once. The genes are TRBV9 and TRBJ2-7; TRBD2 matches at 10 bases. After removal of 0 bases from V and 5 bases from J, the junction contained 8 bases not matched to a gene. The CDR3 covers 16 residues. Per germline, CDR1 SGDLS and CDR2 YYNGEE. CDR3 nucleotides: TGTGCCAGCAGCGTAGGAAGTAGCGGGAGGTGGAACGAGCAGTACTTC. Its translation: CASSVGSSGRWNEQYF.

This chain joins TRBV6-5 and TRBJ1-1; D not resolved. In germline, CDR1 is MNHEY, CDR2 SVGAGI. CDR3 length: 13 residues. Trimming cost V 7 bases and J 1 base, with 10 bases left between them. CDR3 DNA sequence: TGTGCCAGCAAGTGGCAGAGGAACACTGAAGCTTTCTTT. Protein product: CASKWQRNTEAFF.